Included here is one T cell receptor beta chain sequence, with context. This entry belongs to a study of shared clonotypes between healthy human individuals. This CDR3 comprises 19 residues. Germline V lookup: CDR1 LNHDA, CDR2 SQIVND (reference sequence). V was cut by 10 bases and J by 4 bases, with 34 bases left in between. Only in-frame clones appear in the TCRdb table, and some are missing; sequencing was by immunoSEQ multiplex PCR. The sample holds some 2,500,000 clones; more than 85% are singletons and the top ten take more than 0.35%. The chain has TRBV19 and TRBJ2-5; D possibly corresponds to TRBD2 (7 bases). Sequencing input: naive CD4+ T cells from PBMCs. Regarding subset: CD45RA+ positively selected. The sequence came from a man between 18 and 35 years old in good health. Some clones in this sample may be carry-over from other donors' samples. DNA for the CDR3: TGTGCCACCCAACCGGGGGGCCCAACTCTAGGTTCGTTAATAGAGACCCAGTACTTC. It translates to CATQPGGPTLGSLIETQYF.